The TCR beta chain described here comes from a study of cytomegalovirus exposure and HLA in healthy donors. This CDR3 region has 15 residues. CDR1 and CDR2 (germline): MNHEY, SVGAGI. After removal of 6 bases from V and 5 bases from J, the junction contained 11 bases not matched to a gene. A multiplex PCR was run with 60 Vbeta primers and 13 Jbeta primers. Using immunoSEQ multiplex PCR, the repertoire was profiled, and TCRdb retains in-frame clones only, with some absent. The sample consists of 150,000 to 200,000 clones, about four fifths of them appearing once. General study findings and limits: An observed cluster of highly shared sequence variants was recorded as a likely sequencing artifact. Earlier analysis yielded a pattern in which most TCR beta V segments were productive about 90% or about 30% of the time. The dataset shows that most TCR sequences were rare, while some public TCRs occurred in many donors.

Regarding this clone: Antigen specificity is unknown.

The rearrangement uses TRBV6-5 and TRBJ2-5; 8 bases match TRBD1. The sequenced material came from PBMCs. This sequence was found in a woman aged 18-29 years in good health and CMV-seronegative. The CDR3 nucleotides are TGTGCCAGCAGGCTTGGACAGGGCATTACGGAGACCCAGTACTTC. Its protein is CASRLGQGITETQYF.